The sequence of this TCR beta chain was determined in a study of blood T cell repertoires in COVID-19. Trimming at V came to 2 bases and at J to 2 bases, leaving 3 bases not matched to a gene. The CDR3 has 15 residues. The germline V gene has CDR1 MDHEN and CDR2 SYDVKM. TCRdb keeps only in-frame clones here, not all; method: immunoSEQ multiplex PCR. In the table there are 54,000 or so clones, roughly 88% of which are singletons. Sequencing was performed on peripheral blood. The rearrangement uses TRBV28 and TRBJ2-3; 8 bases are shared with TRBD2. The sequence was collected from a woman older than 75 with acute or convalescent COVID-19. Here the CDR3 reads CASSLAGGYTDTQYF. In DNA, the CDR3 is TGTGCCAGCAGTTTAGCGGGAGGTTACACAGATACGCAGTATTTT.